This T cell receptor (beta chain) is drawn from a study of CD8 T cells in ankylosing spondylitis. Points from the study as a whole: Disease-associated clones were reportedly significantly overrepresented in matched ankylosing spondylitis synovial fluid. A TCR beta motif made of about 8 highly homologous variants seemed typical of ankylosing spondylitis blood.

V lost 3 bases and J lost 0, with 16 bases in between. The germline V gene encodes CDR1 MDHEN and CDR2 SYDVKM. The CDR3 runs to 17 residues. TCRdb independently ran MiXCR on the 5' RACE reads; one entry per CDR3 protein. Of about 190,000 distinct CDR3 sequences listed, 13% are singletons. This clonotype was seen ten or more times. Its target is not known. Sequencing was carried out using blood, either unsorted or a sorted T cell fraction (not recorded which). The V call is TRBV28, the J call TRBJ2-3; D is perhaps TRBD1 or TRBD2 (5 bases each). This receptor was taken from a female donor with ankylosing spondylitis or in good health (not recorded which). The chain's CDR3 is CASSFPGTITSTDTQYF. The CDR3, as DNA: TGTGCCAGCAGTTTCCCCGGGACGATCACTAGCACAGATACGCAGTATTTT.